This TCR beta chain was found in a study of blood T cell repertoires in COVID-19. Across the study: Nucleic acid was either cDNA or gDNA, and it came from T cells, B-cell-depleted T cells, or PBMCs.

CDR3 length equals 18 residues. The cohort comprised adults aged about 18 to 100 years residing in approximately 25 US areas. Participants were placed into cohorts based on the clinical history they reported. Some clones are missing from TCRdb's copy, which holds only in-frame ones; the method was immunoSEQ multiplex PCR. Of under 300,000 clones in the sample, around 88% were seen once. Material for sequencing was PBMCs or T cells enriched from blood (not recorded which). This sequence originates from a woman in her thirties or forties with acute COVID-19. V gene TRBV21-1 combines with J gene TRBJ1-3; TRBD1 is taken as the D call from the table, unchecked against the DNA. TRBV21-1 is listed as a pseudogene. The CDR3 region has the DNA TGTGCCAGCAGCAAAGTACCCAGACAGGTGAACTCTGGAAACACCATATATTTT. Translated: CASSKVPRQVNSGNTIYF.